This T cell receptor beta chain appears in the sequencing data of a study of blood T cell repertoires in COVID-19. As for the study in general: The United States, Italy and Spain supplied acute and convalescent COVID-19 samples. From T cells, B-cell-depleted T cells, or PBMCs came the material, which was cDNA or gDNA.

V was cut by 4 bases and J by 4 bases, with 13 bases left in between. Germline V CDR1 and CDR2: MNHEY, SVGAGI. The CDR3 covers 14 residues. Source study methods: How many nucleated cells were present was estimated from reference gene primer amplification. Sequencing used immunoSEQ multiplex PCR; TCRdb keeps in-frame clones, though not all of them. V, J and clone size were drawn from that table, and D and trimming were deduced from the DNA. This sample has roughly 200,000 clones, with roughly 92% found just once. Seattle cases were enrolled at active infection and followed longitudinally. The source material was peripheral blood. The source is a man aged 30-40 years with COVID-19, enrolled during active disease. The chain is built from TRBV6-5 and TRBJ1-1, with a weak D call TRBD1 (6 bases). This CDR3 reads CASSSGQTPTEAFF. DNA for the CDR3: TGTGCCAGCAGTTCGGGACAAACCCCCACTGAAGCTTTCTTT.